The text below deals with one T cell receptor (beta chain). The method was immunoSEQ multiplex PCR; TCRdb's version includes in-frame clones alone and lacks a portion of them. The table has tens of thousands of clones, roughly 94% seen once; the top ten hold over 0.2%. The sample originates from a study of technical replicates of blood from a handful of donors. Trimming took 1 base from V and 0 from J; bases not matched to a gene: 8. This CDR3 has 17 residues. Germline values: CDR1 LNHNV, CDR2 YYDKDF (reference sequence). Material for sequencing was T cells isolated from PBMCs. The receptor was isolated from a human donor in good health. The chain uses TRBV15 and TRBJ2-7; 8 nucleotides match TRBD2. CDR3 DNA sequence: TGTGCCACCAGCAGAGGTTCTCTAGCGGGTCGCTCCTACGAGCAGTACTTC. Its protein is CATSRGSLAGRSYEQYF.